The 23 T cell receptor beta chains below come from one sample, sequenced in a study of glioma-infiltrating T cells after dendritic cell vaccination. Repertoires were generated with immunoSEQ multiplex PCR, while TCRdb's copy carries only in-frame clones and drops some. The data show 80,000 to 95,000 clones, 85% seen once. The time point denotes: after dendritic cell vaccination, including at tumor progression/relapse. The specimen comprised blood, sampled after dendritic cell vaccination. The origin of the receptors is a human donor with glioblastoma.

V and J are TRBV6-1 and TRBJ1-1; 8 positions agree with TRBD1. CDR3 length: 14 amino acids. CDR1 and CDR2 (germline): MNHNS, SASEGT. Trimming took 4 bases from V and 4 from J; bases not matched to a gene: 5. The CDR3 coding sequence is TGTGCCAGCAGTGCCTTAGGACAGGGCACTGAAGCTTTCTTT. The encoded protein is CASSALGQGTEAFF.

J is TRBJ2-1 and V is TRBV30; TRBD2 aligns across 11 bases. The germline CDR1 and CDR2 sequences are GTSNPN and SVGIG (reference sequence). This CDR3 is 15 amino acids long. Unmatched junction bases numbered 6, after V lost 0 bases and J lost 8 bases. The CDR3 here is CAWSVTSGIVHEQFF. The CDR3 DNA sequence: TGTGCCTGGAGTGTGACTAGCGGGATAGTCCATGAGCAGTTCTTC.

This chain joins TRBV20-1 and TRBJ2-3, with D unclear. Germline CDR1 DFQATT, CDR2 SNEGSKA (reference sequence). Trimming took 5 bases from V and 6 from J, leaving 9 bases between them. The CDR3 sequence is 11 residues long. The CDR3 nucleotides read TGCAGTGCTGCAACTCGGGATACGCAGTATTTT. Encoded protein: CSAATRDTQYF.

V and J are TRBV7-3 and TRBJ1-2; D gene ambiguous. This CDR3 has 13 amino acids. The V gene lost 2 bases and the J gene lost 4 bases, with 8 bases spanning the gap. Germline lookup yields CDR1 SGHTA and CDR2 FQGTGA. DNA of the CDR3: TGTGCCAGCAGCTTAGAGGCGCCCTATGGCTACACCTTC. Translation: CASSLEAPYGYTF.

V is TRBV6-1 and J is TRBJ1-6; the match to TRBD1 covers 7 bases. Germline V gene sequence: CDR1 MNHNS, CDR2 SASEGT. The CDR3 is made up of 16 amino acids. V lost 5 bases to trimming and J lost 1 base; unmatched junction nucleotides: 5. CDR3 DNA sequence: TGTGCCAGCAGTCAAGACAGGGCGTCCTATAATTCACCCCTCCACTTT. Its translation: CASSQDRASYNSPLHF.

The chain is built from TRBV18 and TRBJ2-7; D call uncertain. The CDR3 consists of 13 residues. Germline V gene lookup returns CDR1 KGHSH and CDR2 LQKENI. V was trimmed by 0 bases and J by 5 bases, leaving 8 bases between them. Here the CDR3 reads CASSPPEFHEQYF. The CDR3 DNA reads TGTGCCAGCTCACCACCGGAGTTCCACGAGCAGTACTTC.

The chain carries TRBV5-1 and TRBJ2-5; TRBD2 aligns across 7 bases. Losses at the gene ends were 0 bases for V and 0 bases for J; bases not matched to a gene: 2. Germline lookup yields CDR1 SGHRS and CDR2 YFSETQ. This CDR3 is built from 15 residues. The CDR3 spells CASSLGLAHQETQYF. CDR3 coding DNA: TGCGCCAGCAGCTTGGGACTAGCTCACCAAGAGACCCAGTACTTC.

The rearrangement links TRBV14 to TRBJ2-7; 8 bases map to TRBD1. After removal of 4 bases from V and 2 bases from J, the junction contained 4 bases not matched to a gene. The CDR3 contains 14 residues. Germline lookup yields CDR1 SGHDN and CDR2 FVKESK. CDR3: CASSLRDRPYEQYF. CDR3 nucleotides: TGTGCCAGCAGCCTCAGGGACAGGCCCTACGAGCAGTACTTC.

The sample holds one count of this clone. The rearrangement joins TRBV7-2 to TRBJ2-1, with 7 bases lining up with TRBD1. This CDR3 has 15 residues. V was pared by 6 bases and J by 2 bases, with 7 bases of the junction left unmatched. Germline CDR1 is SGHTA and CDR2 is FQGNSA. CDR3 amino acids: CASSSGTVTYNEQFF. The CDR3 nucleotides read TGTGCCAGCAGTTCCGGGACAGTCACCTACAATGAGCAGTTCTTC.

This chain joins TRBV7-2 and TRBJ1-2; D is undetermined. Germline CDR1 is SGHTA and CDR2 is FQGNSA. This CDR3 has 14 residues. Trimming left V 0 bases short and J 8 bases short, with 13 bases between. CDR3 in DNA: TGTGCCAGCAGCTTAGCAATTTTGGTCTACGGCTACACCTTC. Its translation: CASSLAILVYGYTF. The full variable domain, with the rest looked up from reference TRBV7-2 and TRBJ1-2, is GAGVSQSPSNKVTEKGKDVELRCDPISGHTALYWYRQSLGQGLEFLIYFQGNSAPDKSGLPSDRFSAERTGGSVSTLTIQRTQQEDSAVYLCASSLAILVYGYTFGSGTRLTVV.

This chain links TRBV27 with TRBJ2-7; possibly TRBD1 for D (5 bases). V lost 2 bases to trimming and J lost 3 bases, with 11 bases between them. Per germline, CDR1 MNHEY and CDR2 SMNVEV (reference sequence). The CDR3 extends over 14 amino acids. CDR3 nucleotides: TGTGCCAGCAGTTTACGTAGGGGATACTACGAGCAGTACTTC. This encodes CASSLRRGYYEQYF.

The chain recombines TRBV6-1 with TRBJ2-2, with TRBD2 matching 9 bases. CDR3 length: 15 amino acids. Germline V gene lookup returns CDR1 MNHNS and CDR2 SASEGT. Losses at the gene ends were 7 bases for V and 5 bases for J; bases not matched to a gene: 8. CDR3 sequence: CASMWASGATGELFF. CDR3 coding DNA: TGTGCCAGCATGTGGGCTAGCGGGGCAACCGGGGAGCTGTTTTTT.

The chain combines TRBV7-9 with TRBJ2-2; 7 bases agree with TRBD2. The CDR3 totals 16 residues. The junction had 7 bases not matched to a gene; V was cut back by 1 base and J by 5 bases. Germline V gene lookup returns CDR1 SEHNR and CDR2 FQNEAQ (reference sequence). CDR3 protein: CASSLDVAGSTGELFF. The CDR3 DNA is TGTGCCAGCAGCTTAGACGTAGCGGGTAGTACCGGGGAGCTGTTTTTT.

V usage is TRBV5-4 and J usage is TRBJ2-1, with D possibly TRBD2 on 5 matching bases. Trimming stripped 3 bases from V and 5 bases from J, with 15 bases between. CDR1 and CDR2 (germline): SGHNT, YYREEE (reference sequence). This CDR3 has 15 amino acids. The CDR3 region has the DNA TGTGCCAGCAGCTCCCTATCGGGGAGCAACAATGAGCAGTTCTTC. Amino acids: CASSSLSGSNNEQFF. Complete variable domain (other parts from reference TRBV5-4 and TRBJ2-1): ETGVTQSPTHLIKTRGQQVTLRCSSQSGHNTVSWYQQALGQGPQFIFQYYREEENGRGNFPPRFSGLQFPNYSSELNVNALELDDSALYLCASSSLSGSNNEQFFGPGTRLTVL.

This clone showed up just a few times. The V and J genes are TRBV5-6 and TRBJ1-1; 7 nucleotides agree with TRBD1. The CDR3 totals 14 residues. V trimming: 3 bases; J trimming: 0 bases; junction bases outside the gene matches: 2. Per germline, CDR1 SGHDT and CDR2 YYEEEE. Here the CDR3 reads CASSWGQMNTEAFF. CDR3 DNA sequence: TGTGCCAGCAGCTGGGGACAGATGAACACTGAAGCTTTCTTT.

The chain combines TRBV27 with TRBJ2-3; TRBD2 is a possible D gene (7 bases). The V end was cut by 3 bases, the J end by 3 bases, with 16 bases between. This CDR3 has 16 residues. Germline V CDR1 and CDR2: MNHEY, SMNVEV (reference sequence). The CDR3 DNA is TGTGCCAGCAGTTTTAGGGGGGGGGTTTCAACAGATACGCAGTATTTT. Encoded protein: CASSFRGGVSTDTQYF.

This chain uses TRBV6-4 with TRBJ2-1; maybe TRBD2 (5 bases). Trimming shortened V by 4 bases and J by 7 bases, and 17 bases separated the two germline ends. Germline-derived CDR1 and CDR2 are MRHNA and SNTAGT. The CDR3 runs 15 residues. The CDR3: CASSAELGLGNEQFF. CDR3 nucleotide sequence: TGTGCCAGCAGTGCCGAACTAGGGTTGGGGAATGAGCAGTTCTTC.

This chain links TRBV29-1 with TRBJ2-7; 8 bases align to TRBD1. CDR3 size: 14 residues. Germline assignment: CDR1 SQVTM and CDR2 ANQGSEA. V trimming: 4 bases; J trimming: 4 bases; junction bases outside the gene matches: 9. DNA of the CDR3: TGCAGCGTTGGGAGGACAGGGACTGCTTACGAGCAGTACTTC. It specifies CSVGRTGTAYEQYF.

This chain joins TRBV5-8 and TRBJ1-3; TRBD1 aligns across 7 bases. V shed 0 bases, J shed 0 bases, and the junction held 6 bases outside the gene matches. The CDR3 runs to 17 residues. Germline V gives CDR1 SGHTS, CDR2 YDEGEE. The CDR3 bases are TGTGCCAGCAGCTTGGAAACAGGGGATGGCTCTGGAAACACCATATATTTT. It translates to CASSLETGDGSGNTIYF.

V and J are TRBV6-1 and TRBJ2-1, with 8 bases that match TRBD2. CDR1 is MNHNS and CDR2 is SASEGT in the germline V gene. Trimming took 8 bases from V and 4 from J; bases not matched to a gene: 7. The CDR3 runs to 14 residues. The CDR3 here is CASGWLAGYNEQFF. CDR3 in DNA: TGTGCCAGCGGGTGGTTAGCGGGGTACAATGAGCAGTTCTTC.

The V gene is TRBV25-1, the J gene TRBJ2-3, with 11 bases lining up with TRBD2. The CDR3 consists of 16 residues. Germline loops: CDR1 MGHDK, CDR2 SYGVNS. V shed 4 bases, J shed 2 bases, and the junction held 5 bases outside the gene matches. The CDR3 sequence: CASSGPSGGITDTQYF. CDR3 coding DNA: TGTGCCAGCAGTGGCCCTAGCGGGGGGATCACAGATACGCAGTATTTT.

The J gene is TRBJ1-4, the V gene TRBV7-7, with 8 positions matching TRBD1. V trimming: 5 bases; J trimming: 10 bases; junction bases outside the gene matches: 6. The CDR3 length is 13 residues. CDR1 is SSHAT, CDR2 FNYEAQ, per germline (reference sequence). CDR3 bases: TGTGCCAGCAGCGTCGACAGGGGCGGAAAACTGTTTTTT. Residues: CASSVDRGGKLFF.

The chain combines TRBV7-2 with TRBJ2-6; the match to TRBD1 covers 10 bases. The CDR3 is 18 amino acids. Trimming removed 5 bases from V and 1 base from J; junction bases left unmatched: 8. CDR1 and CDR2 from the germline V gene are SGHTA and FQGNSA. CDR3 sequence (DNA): TGTGCCAGCAGCCCCGGGACAGGGGAACATTCTGGGGCCAACGTCCTGACTTTC. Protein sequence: CASSPGTGEHSGANVLTF.